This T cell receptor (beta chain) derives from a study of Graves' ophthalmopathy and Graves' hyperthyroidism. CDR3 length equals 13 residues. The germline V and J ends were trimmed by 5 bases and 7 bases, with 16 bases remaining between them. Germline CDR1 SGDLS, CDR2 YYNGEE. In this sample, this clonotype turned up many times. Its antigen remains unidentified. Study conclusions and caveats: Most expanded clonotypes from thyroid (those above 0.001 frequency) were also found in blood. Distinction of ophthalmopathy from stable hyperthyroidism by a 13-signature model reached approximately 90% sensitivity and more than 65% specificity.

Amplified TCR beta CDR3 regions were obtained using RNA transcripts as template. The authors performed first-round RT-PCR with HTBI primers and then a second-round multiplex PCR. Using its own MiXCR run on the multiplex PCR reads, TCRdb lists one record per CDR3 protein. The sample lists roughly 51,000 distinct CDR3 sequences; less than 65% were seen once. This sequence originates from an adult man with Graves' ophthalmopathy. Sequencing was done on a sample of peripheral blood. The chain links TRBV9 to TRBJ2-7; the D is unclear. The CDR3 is CASSPRQVGEQYF. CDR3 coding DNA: TGTGCCAGCAGTCCGAGGCAGGTGGGAGAGCAGTACTTC.